This T cell receptor (beta chain) was identified during a study of siplizumab effects on memory and regulatory T cells (dated by TCRdb to about 2019). With respect to the entire study: Across under ten responder-stimulator pairs, paired mixed lymphocyte reactions were conducted with siplizumab at around 0.95 ug/mL and without drug. The study looked at the effect of siplizumab, an anti-CD2 antibody, on alloreactive T-cell subsets in allogeneic mixed lymphocyte reactions made from human PBMCs. What the work shows at the level of the full study, not this receptor alone: Because sequences below about 10^-5 frequency were poorly captured, only a minor fraction of alloreactive clones could be mapped to unstimulated subsets. Unstimulated naive T cells appeared more diverse than memory T cells, and naive cells seemed to contribute substantially to the alloresponse. A naive or memory phenotype could not be assigned to roughly 80-97% of proliferating CD4+ or CD8+ clones. In reactions with siplizumab, an average of approximately 69% of mappable alloreactive CD4+ clones were Treg-derived, compared with 25% to 30% in control reactions. Siplizumab significantly reduced the cumulative frequency of alloreactive sequences traceable to unstimulated CD4+ memory T cells. The suppressive function of proliferating Tregs from siplizumab cultures was not functionally confirmed.

CDR1 is given as SGHNT and CDR2 as YYREEE, both from the germline V gene (reference sequence). The germline ends are 24 bases apart after V is trimmed by 4 bases and J by 4 bases. From the cysteine up to the phenylalanine, the CDR3 has a length of 19 residues. The only DNA kept is the CDR3, 57 bases in frame from the first base. Library creation used the immunoSEQ multiplex PCR assay. Approximately 100,000 TCR templates per sample were assayed on the deep sequencing platform. Genomic DNA extracted from sorted T cells was used for TCRbeta CDR3 sequencing. Turning to the authors' computational methods: The R programming language was used for clonal analysis of the TCRbeta CDR3 data. Comparing unstimulated samples against CFSE-low samples taken after the reaction was how alloreactive CD4+ and CD8+ clones were defined. Alloreactive CD4+ clones were assigned to regulatory or non-regulatory origin by matching sequences to sorted unstimulated Treg and non-Treg repertoires. TCRdb took this table from immuneACCESS and kept in-frame rearrangements with V and J called. Such tables lack part of the clones; where checked against another copy, unresolved V genes explain under half of the gap, and the rest is unexplained. Clone size and V and J calls were adopted from that table, with D and trimming inferred from the DNA. A total of 20,000 or so clones appear in this sample, 44% of them only once. The leading ten clones occupy 6% to 7% of the sample.

This clone turned up a few times. This receptor's antigen is unknown. No much larger clone is present one base from it, and per-base qualities are unavailable. Cells in the mixed lymphocyte reaction were cultured together at 37 degrees C for approximately 6 days. After responder PBMCs were labelled with CFSE and stimulator PBMCs with Violet Dye, the two populations were combined at a 1:1 ratio. Sorted unstimulated T cells, along with proliferating T cells recovered from mixed lymphocyte reactions, underwent TCRbeta CDR3 sequencing. Fresh whole blood from about 9 HLA-typed healthy donors was used as the source from which PBMCs were isolated. For TCR sequencing, responder T cells that had proliferated and were CFSE-low were FACS-sorted once the mixed lymphocyte reaction was over.

The specimen was CFSE-low (dividing) CD4+ T cells sorted from an allogeneic mixed lymphocyte reaction. Rearrangement joined TRBV5-4 to TRBJ2-6; too little of a D gene remains to name it. The clonotype comes from a human donor in good health; the cells came from an allogeneic mixed lymphocyte reaction. Some clones in this sample may be carry-over from other donors' samples. The CDR3: CASSLPTFPTGRGANVLTF. The DNA sequence is TGTGCCAGCAGCCTCCCAACCTTTCCGACCGGTCGCGGGGCCAACGTCCTGACTTTC.